This T cell receptor (beta chain) was sequenced during a study of chemoradiotherapy in HPV16-positive cancers (dated by TCRdb to the early 2020s). Background for the entire study: Using functional T-cell assays on cells from a couple of HPV16-positive patients, the researchers defined candidate HPV-specific T-cell clones and common TCR motifs. The candidate HPV-specific TCRs and motifs were subsequently tracked in TCR repertoires obtained from fewer than 95 patients with HPV-related cancers. The study asked whether T-cell immunity to the HPV oncoproteins E6 and E7 changes during chemoradiotherapy and whether this immunity affects survival. Broad study findings and their caveats: Expansion of candidate HPV-specific clones and E7-related TCR motifs was observed in the tumor microenvironment during treatment, whereas no such expansion was observed for non-HPV-specific T cells. The functional definition of HPV-specific T cells came from only a couple of HPV16-positive patients, and the survival association was reported for HPV16-positive patients. In HPV16-positive patients, expansion of HPV-responsive T cells during chemoradiotherapy was found to be associated with improved recurrence-free survival.

Libraries were built with the immunoSEQ multiplex PCR assay. TCRdb's version of the immuneACCESS table is confined to in-frame rearrangements and falls short of the full clone set. An unresolved V gene accounts for under half of the shortfall where checked; the remainder is of unknown origin. Present in this sample are approximately 840 clones, 33% of which were seen just once. The ten largest account for more than 15% of the sample. Of note for this clone: It lacks a known antigen. No much larger clone is present one base from it, and per-base qualities are unavailable.

Trimming takes 7 bases off V and 4 bases off J; junction bases not matched to a gene: 7. In the germline V gene, CDR1 corresponds to SGHRS and CDR2 to YFSETQ. Taken from cysteine to phenylalanine, the CDR3 has 13 residues. Left in the record is the CDR3 DNA by itself, 39 bases read in frame from the first base. Repertoires were sampled multiple times during chemoradiotherapy, which allowed clonal expansion in the tumor microenvironment to be followed. The receptor was isolated from a human donor with HPV-associated anogenital cancer. This chain joins TRBV5-1 to TRBJ2-7, and 8 junction bases match TRBD1. Sampling was carried out from a patient who underwent chemoradiotherapy. The CDR3 amino acid sequence is: CASSGTGLYEQYF. The DNA sequence is TGCGCCAGCTCCGGGACAGGTCTTTACGAGCAGTACTTC.